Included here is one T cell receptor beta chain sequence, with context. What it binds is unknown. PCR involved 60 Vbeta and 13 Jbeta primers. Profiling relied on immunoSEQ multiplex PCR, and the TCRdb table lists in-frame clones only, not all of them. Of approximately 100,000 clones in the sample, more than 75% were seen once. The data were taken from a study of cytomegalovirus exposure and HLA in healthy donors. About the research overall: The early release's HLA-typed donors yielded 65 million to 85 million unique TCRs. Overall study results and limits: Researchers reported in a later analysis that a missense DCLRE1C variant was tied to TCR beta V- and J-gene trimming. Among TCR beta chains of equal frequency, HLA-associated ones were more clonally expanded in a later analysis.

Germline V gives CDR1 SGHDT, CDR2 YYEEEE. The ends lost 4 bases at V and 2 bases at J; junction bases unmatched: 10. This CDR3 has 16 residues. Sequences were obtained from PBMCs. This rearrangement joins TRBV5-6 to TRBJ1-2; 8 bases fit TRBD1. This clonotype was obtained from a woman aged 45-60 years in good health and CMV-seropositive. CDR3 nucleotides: TGTGCCAGCAGCGCAACCGGAGACAGGGGCAACTATGGCTACACCTTC. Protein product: CASSATGDRGNYGYTF.